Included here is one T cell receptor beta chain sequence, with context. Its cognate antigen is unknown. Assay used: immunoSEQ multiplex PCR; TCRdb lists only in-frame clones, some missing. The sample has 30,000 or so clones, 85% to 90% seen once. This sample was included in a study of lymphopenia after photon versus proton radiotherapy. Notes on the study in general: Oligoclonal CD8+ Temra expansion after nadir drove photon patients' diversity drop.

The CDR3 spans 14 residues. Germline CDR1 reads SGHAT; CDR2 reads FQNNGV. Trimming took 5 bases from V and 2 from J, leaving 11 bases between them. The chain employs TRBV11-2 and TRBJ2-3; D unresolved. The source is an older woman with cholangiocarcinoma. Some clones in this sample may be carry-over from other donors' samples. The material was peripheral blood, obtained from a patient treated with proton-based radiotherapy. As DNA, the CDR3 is TGTGCCAGCAGCCCCCGGTTGTACACAGATACGCAGTATTTT. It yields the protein CASSPRLYTDTQYF.